This entry concerns a single T cell receptor beta chain. Its specificity is not known. This record comes from a study of siplizumab effects on memory and regulatory T cells. Study findings and constraints: A minor fraction of alloreactive clones, and no more, mapped to unstimulated subsets. The study found naive T cells seemingly more diverse than memory cells and seemingly major alloresponse contributors.

Trimming took 2 bases from V and 4 from J, leaving 3 bases between them. Germline CDR1 SGHRS, CDR2 YFSETQ. This CDR3 has 11 residues. Method: immunoSEQ multiplex PCR; TCRdb's copy keeps in-frame clones and lacks some. The sample holds about 100,000 clones, about 91% seen once. The gene calls are TRBV5-1 and TRBJ2-5, with no clear D. Sequencing used Tregs sorted from blood. The clonotype originates from a human donor in good health. The CDR3 sequence is CASSFSETQYF. The CDR3 DNA follows: TGCGCCAGCAGCTTTTCAGAGACCCAGTACTTC.